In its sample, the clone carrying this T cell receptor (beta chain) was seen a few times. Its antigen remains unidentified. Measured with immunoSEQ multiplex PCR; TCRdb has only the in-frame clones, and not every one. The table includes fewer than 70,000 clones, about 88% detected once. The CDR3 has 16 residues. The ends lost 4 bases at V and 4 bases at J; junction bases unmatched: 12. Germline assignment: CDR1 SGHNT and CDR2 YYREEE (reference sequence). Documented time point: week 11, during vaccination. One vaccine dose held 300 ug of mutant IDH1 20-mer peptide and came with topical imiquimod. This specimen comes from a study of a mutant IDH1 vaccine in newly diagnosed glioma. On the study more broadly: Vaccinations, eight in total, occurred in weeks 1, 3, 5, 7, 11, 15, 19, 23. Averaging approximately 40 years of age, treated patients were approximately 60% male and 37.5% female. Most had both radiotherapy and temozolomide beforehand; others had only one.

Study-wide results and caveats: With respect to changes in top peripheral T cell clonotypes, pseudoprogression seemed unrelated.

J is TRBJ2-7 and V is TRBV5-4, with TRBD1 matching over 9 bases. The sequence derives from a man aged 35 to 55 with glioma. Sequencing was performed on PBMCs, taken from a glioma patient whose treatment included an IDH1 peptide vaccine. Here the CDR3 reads CASSDPRDRVKYEQYF. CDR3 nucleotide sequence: TGTGCCAGCAGCGATCCGCGGGACAGGGTAAAGTACGAGCAGTACTTC. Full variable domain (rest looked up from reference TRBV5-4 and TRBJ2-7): ETGVTQSPTHLIKTRGQQVTLRCSSQSGHNTVSWYQQALGQGPQFIFQYYREEENGRGNFPPRFSGLQFPNYSSELNVNALELDDSALYLCASSDPRDRVKYEQYFGPGTRLTVT.